These 14 T cell receptor beta chains share one sample of origin, sequenced in a study of CD8+CD57+ T cells in acquired aplastic anemia. The TCR beta profiling, which covered VDJ combination and CDR3 sequence, was carried out using genomic DNA as the template. TCRdb itself ran the reads through MiXCR, one entry per CDR3 protein. The sample has under 250,000 distinct CDR3 sequences; roughly 35% are singletons. Sequencing input: sorted CD4+, CD8+, or CD8+CD57+ T cells (not recorded which) from PBMCs. All receptors come from a human donor in good health, serving as a control.

The genes are TRBV20-1 and TRBJ2-5, with D perhaps TRBD1 or TRBD2 (5 bases each). The J call may be wrong; the DNA end is better matched by TRBJ2-1. The CDR3 sequence is 17 residues long. Germline CDR1 is DFQATT and CDR2 is SNEGSKA (reference sequence). The CDR3 is CSASPSSASSEGNEQFF. The CDR3 coding sequence is TGCAGTGCCTCCCCGTCTTCGGCCAGCAGTGAGGGGAATGAGCAGTTCTTC.

Turning to this clonotype: The junction differs from germline at one of its ends, possibly a read error. This chain connects TRBV2 to TRBJ2-7, with TRBD2 as a possible D gene (5 bases). This CDR3 has 12 residues. Germline loops: CDR1 SNHLY, CDR2 FYNNEI. Here the CDR3 reads CATSAAPYEQYF. CDR3 DNA: TGCGCCACCTCAGCGGCTCCCTACGAGCAGTACTTC.

This clonotype was seen repeatedly, ten times or more. The chain joins TRBV24-1 to TRBJ2-5, with 15 bases matching TRBD2. CDR1 is KGHDR and CDR2 is SFDVKD in the germline V gene. Losses at the gene ends were 4 bases for V and 5 bases for J; bases not matched to a gene: 1. This CDR3 contains 15 residues. This CDR3 is CATSDGTSGGETQYF. As DNA, the CDR3 is TGTGCCACCAGTGACGGGACTAGCGGGGGGGAGACCCAGTACTTC.

This clonotype occurred a few times. It may be a read error: a sequence one base away is much more abundant. Lacking the conserved final phenylalanine or tryptophan, this CDR3 likely reflects a read error. The chain recombines TRBV2 with TRBJ1-5, with unresolved D. The germline gives CDR1 SNHLY, CDR2 FYNNEI. V was trimmed by 4 bases and J by 6 bases, leaving 13 bases between them. This CDR3 is built from 14 residues. The CDR3 sequence: CASSVGSVGQPQHL. The CDR3 nucleotides are TGTGCCAGCAGTGTTGGTAGCGTGGGTCAGCCCCAGCATCTT.

Ten or more counts support this clonotype. The chain employs TRBV2 and TRBJ1-4; 9 nucleotides align to TRBD1. V gave up 3 bases and J gave up 8 bases; unmatched junction bases: 13. Germline V lookup: CDR1 SNHLY, CDR2 FYNNEI. The CDR3 is made up of 17 amino acids. The CDR3 coding sequence is TGTGCCAGCAGTGATTGGTACGAAGGGACAGGGAGGGAAAAACTGTTTTTT. Translation gives CASSDWYEGTGREKLFF.

The chain has TRBV25-1 and TRBJ1-2, with 10 positions matching TRBD1. This CDR3 region has 14 residues. V was pared by 4 bases and J by 2 bases, with 1 base of the junction left unmatched. The V gene's germline CDR1 is MGHDK and CDR2 SYGVNS. The CDR3 here is CASSGGQGNYGYTF. The CDR3 nucleotides are TGTGCCAGCAGTGGGGGACAGGGGAACTATGGCTACACCTTC.

This chain connects TRBV19 to TRBJ2-2; 15 nucleotides align to TRBD2. After removal of 1 base from V and 6 bases from J, the junction contained 0 bases not matched to a gene. This CDR3 spans 16 amino acids. Germline values: CDR1 LNHDA, CDR2 SQIVND (reference sequence). In nucleotides, the CDR3 is TGTGCCAGTAGTATAGGGACTAGCGGGAGGGCCGGGGAGCTGTTTTTT. Its protein is CASSIGTSGRAGELFF.

The chain recombines TRBV30 with TRBJ1-2; tentative D call: TRBD1 (6 bases). There are 14 residues in the CDR3. Deletions cut 0 bases from V and 7 bases from J, with 15 bases between. Germline V gene data show CDR1 as GTSNPN and CDR2 as SVGIG (reference sequence). CDR3 residues: CAWSVLQGVSGYTF. Written as DNA, the CDR3 is TGTGCCTGGAGTGTACTACAGGGTGTCTCTGGCTACACCTTC.

This clonotype has a count of ten or more. CDR3 nucleotide sequence: TGTGCCAGCAGAAATGACCGGGACGGTGAAGCTTTCTTT. Residues: CASRNDRDGEAFF. The chain recombines TRBV5-8 with TRBJ1-1, with TRBD1 as a possible D gene (5 bases). The CDR3 covers 13 residues. Trimming pared 5 bases from V and 7 bases from J, leaving 15 bases between. Germline-derived CDR1 and CDR2 are SGHTS and YDEGEE.

This clonotype was recorded many times. This sequence joins TRBV4-2 and TRBJ2-5; D is unresolved. The germline V gene encodes CDR1 LGHNA and CDR2 YNFKEQ. The CDR3 contains 14 residues. Trimming removed 5 bases from V and 5 bases from J, with 15 bases in between. CDR3 sequence reads: CASSSQEAWETQYF. The CDR3 DNA reads as TGTGCCAGCAGCTCTCAAGAGGCGTGGGAGACCCAGTACTTC.

This clonotype was seen just once. This may arise from a read error, as a much more abundant clone is one base away. This sequence joins TRBV2 and TRBJ1-1; TRBD1 is a possible D gene (6 bases). This CDR3 has 16 residues. Trimming left V 6 bases short and J 0 bases short, with 17 bases between. Per the germline V gene, CDR1 is SNHLY and CDR2 is FYNNEI. In nucleotides, the CDR3 is TGTGCCAGCAGCCCACAGGGTTTAGGAGTGAACACTGAAGCTTTCTTT. This translates into CASSPQGLGVNTEAFF.

This clonotype has a handful of counts. The V call is TRBV5-1, the J call TRBJ1-1; 7 nucleotides agree with TRBD1. CDR3 length: 14 amino acids. CDR1 is SGHRS, CDR2 YFSETQ, per germline. The trim removed 0 bases at V and 12 bases at J, leaving 11 bases unmatched. The chain's CDR3 is CASSLESRGGGTFF. In nucleotides, the CDR3 is TGCGCCAGCAGCTTGGAGAGCAGGGGGGGTGGAACTTTCTTT.

The gene calls are TRBV10-3 and TRBJ1-1; D is ambiguous. The CDR3 has 15 residues. Germline V gene data show CDR1 as ENHRY and CDR2 as SYGVKD. Deletions cut 1 base from V and 4 bases from J, with 13 bases between. The CDR3 DNA reads as TGTGCCATCAGTGAGTGGAGGGTTCGACTCACTGAAGCTTTCTTT. It translates to CAISEWRVRLTEAFF.

This clonotype was counted between two and nine times. The rearrangement uses TRBV5-1 and TRBJ2-5; 7 nucleotides align to TRBD2. The CDR3 consists of 15 residues. V trimming: 1 base; J trimming: 1 base; junction bases outside the gene matches: 4. Germline CDR1 and CDR2: SGHRS and YFSETQ. CDR3 bases: TGCGCCAGCAGCTTGTGGACTAGTCCCCAAGAGACCCAGTACTTC. This sequence encodes CASSLWTSPQETQYF.